This is a list of T cell receptor beta chains from one sample in a study of blood T cell repertoires in COVID-19. Assay: immunoSEQ multiplex PCR; the TCRdb copy retains only in-frame clones and omits some. The repertoire holds 180,000 or so clones, with approximately 87% as singletons. Sequences were obtained from peripheral blood. These receptors came from a woman aged 60-70 years with COVID-19, enrolled during active disease. CDR3s include the opening cysteine and the closing phenylalanine or tryptophan. Each record gives: D gene, clone size, V gene, J gene, CDR3 DNA, CDR3 protein. The D gene is left open where the match is weak. Some rows mark clone size as missing; the rest say once, few, many or name a class of expanded clone.

d_gene: NA; abundance: NA; v_gene: TRBV11-2; j_gene: TRBJ2-7; CDR3nt: TGTGCCAGCACTCCTGTGCCGGGGTTAGGCGAGCAGTACTTC; CDR3aa: CASTPVPGLGEQYF
d_gene: TRBD2; abundance: NA; v_gene: TRBV7-2; j_gene: TRBJ2-5; CDR3nt: TGTGCCAGCAGCGCTAGAGGACTAGCGGAGACCCAGTACTTC; CDR3aa: CASSARGLAETQYF
d_gene: TRBD2; abundance: NA; v_gene: TRBV5-1; j_gene: TRBJ2-7; CDR3nt: TGCGCCAGCAGCCGGACTAGCGGTCCGTACGAGCAGTACTTC; CDR3aa: CASSRTSGPYEQYF
d_gene: NA; abundance: NA; v_gene: TRBV6-5; j_gene: TRBJ1-6; CDR3nt: TGTGCCAGCAGTCAGACAGCTCCAATTAATTCACCCCTCCACTTT; CDR3aa: CASSQTAPINSPLHF
d_gene: TRBD1; abundance: once; v_gene: TRBV30; j_gene: TRBJ2-7; CDR3nt: TGTGCCTGGACAGGGGGTGGCTACGAGCAGTACTTC; CDR3aa: CAWTGGGYEQYF
d_gene: TRBD2; abundance: NA; v_gene: TRBV30; j_gene: TRBJ2-7; CDR3nt: TGTGCCTGGAGAGTAGCGGGAGTCTTCGAGCAGTACTTC; CDR3aa: CAWRVAGVFEQYF
d_gene: NA; abundance: NA; v_gene: TRBV11-2; j_gene: TRBJ2-3; CDR3nt: TGTGCCAGCAGCCAAGAACAGGGCCTCAGCACAGATACGCAGTATTTT; CDR3aa: CASSQEQGLSTDTQYF
d_gene: NA; abundance: once; v_gene: TRBV5-6; j_gene: TRBJ1-2; CDR3nt: TGTGCCAGCAGCTTGGGGCAGGGGAGAGACTATGGCTACACCTTC; CDR3aa: CASSLGQGRDYGYTF
d_gene: TRBD1; abundance: NA; v_gene: TRBV18; j_gene: TRBJ2-7; CDR3nt: TGTGCCAGCTCACTCGTGGACAGGGAAGGCGAGCAGTACTTC; CDR3aa: CASSLVDREGEQYF
d_gene: NA; abundance: NA; v_gene: TRBV7-2; j_gene: TRBJ2-7; CDR3nt: TGTGCCAGCAGCTTAGCGCGTAACGAGCAGTACTTC; CDR3aa: CASSLARNEQYF
d_gene: NA; abundance: NA; v_gene: TRBV14; j_gene: TRBJ1-3; CDR3nt: TGTGCCAGCAGCACCTGGGCAGGGGTCGGAAACACCATATATTTT; CDR3aa: CASSTWAGVGNTIYF
d_gene: NA; abundance: NA; v_gene: TRBV7-3; j_gene: TRBJ2-1; CDR3nt: TGTGCCAGCAGCTTAACGGGACATGGCAATGAGCAGTTCTTC; CDR3aa: CASSLTGHGNEQFF
d_gene: NA; abundance: few; v_gene: TRBV4-2; j_gene: TRBJ1-2; CDR3nt: TGTGCCAGCAGCCAAGATATCACAGCCAACTATGGCTACACCTTC; CDR3aa: CASSQDITANYGYTF
d_gene: NA; abundance: many; v_gene: TRBV27; j_gene: TRBJ1-2; CDR3nt: TGTGCCAGCAGCTCCCAGGTTGACAACTATGGCTACACCTTC; CDR3aa: CASSSQVDNYGYTF
d_gene: NA; abundance: few; v_gene: TRBV19; j_gene: TRBJ2-1; CDR3nt: TGTGCCAGTAGTCCTGGAGCATTCCTACTCTCCTACAATGAGCAGTTCTTC; CDR3aa: CASSPGAFLLSYNEQFF
d_gene: TRBD2; abundance: NA; v_gene: TRBV6-6; j_gene: TRBJ2-7; CDR3nt: TGTGCCAGCAGTACATTAGCGGGAGGCGGGTACGAGCAGTACTTC; CDR3aa: CASSTLAGGGYEQYF
d_gene: NA; abundance: NA; v_gene: TRBV25-1; j_gene: TRBJ1-1; CDR3nt: TGTGCCAGCAGTGAATATTATGAGGGTCGGAACACTGAAGCTTTCTTT; CDR3aa: CASSEYYEGRNTEAFF
d_gene: TRBD2; abundance: NA; v_gene: TRBV9; j_gene: TRBJ2-7; CDR3nt: TGTGCCAGCAGCGTAGGCCCCCAGGGAGCGGGAGGTTCCTACGAGCAGTACTTC; CDR3aa: CASSVGPQGAGGSYEQYF
d_gene: TRBD2; abundance: few; v_gene: TRBV19; j_gene: TRBJ2-7; CDR3nt: TGTGCCACCCAGACTAGCGGAAGCTCCTACGAGCAGTACTTC; CDR3aa: CATQTSGSSYEQYF
d_gene: NA; abundance: NA; v_gene: TRBV29-1; j_gene: TRBJ1-2; CDR3nt: TGCAGCGTTGAAGGGCAGGGGCTCAGCGGCTACACCTTC; CDR3aa: CSVEGQGLSGYTF
d_gene: NA; abundance: NA; v_gene: TRBV7-8; j_gene: TRBJ2-7; CDR3nt: TGTGCCAGCAGCCACTCAGTGGGAGGTGGGGCGGGCTACGAGCAGTACTTC; CDR3aa: CASSHSVGGGAGYEQYF
d_gene: NA; abundance: NA; v_gene: TRBV30; j_gene: TRBJ2-1; CDR3nt: TGTGCCTGGAGCTCACTTCGCCCCAGGCGGGTAAACTACAATGAGCAGTTCTTC; CDR3aa: CAWSSLRPRRVNYNEQFF
d_gene: NA; abundance: NA; v_gene: TRBV15; j_gene: TRBJ2-7; CDR3nt: TGTGCCACCAGCAGAGTTAGAGGGAGTCCATCCTACGAGCAGTACTTC; CDR3aa: CATSRVRGSPSYEQYF
d_gene: NA; abundance: NA; v_gene: TRBV6-6; j_gene: TRBJ1-2; CDR3nt: TGTGCCAGCAGTTACAACCCGGGACAACATAACTATGGCTACACCTTC; CDR3aa: CASSYNPGQHNYGYTF
d_gene: TRBD2; abundance: once; v_gene: TRBV10-3; j_gene: TRBJ2-1; CDR3nt: TGTGCCAACGGCGATAGCGGGAGCCTCGGGAATGAGCAGTTCTTC; CDR3aa: CANGDSGSLGNEQFF
d_gene: TRBD1; abundance: NA; v_gene: TRBV28; j_gene: TRBJ1-2; CDR3nt: TGTGCCAGCACCCTACAGGGGGTAAACTATGGCTACACCTTC; CDR3aa: CASTLQGVNYGYTF
d_gene: NA; abundance: NA; v_gene: TRBV25-1; j_gene: TRBJ2-2; CDR3nt: TGTGCCAGCAGTGGACTAGTAAAGGCCGGGGAGCTGTTTTTT; CDR3aa: CASSGLVKAGELFF
d_gene: TRBD1; abundance: NA; v_gene: TRBV18; j_gene: TRBJ1-1; CDR3nt: TGTGCCAGCTCAGCTGGACAGGGGCGGCCGGCTTTCTTT; CDR3aa: CASSAGQGRPAFF
d_gene: TRBD1; abundance: NA; v_gene: TRBV27; j_gene: TRBJ2-7; CDR3nt: TGTGCCAGCGCCGGGACAGTCTCCTACGAGCAGTACTTC; CDR3aa: CASAGTVSYEQYF
d_gene: TRBD1; abundance: NA; v_gene: TRBV7-2; j_gene: TRBJ2-5; CDR3nt: TGTGCCAGCAGCTTAAACAGGGGAGAGACCCAGTACTTC; CDR3aa: CASSLNRGETQYF
d_gene: NA; abundance: NA; v_gene: TRBV4-3; j_gene: TRBJ2-7; CDR3nt: TGCGCCAGCAGCCAAGATACGGGCAGGGTCTACGAGCAGTACTTC; CDR3aa: CASSQDTGRVYEQYF
d_gene: NA; abundance: NA; v_gene: TRBV12-3/TRBV12-4; j_gene: TRBJ2-1; CDR3nt: TGTGCCAGCAGTTTAGCGCGCGTCAATGAGCAGTTCTTC; CDR3aa: CASSLARVNEQFF
d_gene: TRBD2; abundance: NA; v_gene: TRBV7-2; j_gene: TRBJ2-4; CDR3nt: TGTGCCAGCAGCTTAGGGCGGGAGAAAAACATTCAGTACTTC; CDR3aa: CASSLGREKNIQYF
d_gene: NA; abundance: few; v_gene: TRBV7-9; j_gene: TRBJ2-7; CDR3nt: TGTGCCAGCAGCGCCACCCCTAACTACGAGCAGTACTTC; CDR3aa: CASSATPNYEQYF
d_gene: TRBD2; abundance: NA; v_gene: TRBV30; j_gene: TRBJ2-3; CDR3nt: TGTGCCTGGAGTGTGAGTAGCGGGGGATCAGATACGCAGTATTTT; CDR3aa: CAWSVSSGGSDTQYF
d_gene: NA; abundance: NA; v_gene: TRBV10-1; j_gene: TRBJ2-5; CDR3nt: TGCGCCAGCAGTGAAACAGGGATGGGAGAGACCCAGTACTTC; CDR3aa: CASSETGMGETQYF
d_gene: NA; abundance: NA; v_gene: TRBV13; j_gene: TRBJ2-7; CDR3nt: TGTGCCAGCAGCTTAGGCCGTCAGAATTTTTACGAGCAGTACTTC; CDR3aa: CASSLGRQNFYEQYF
d_gene: TRBD2; abundance: NA; v_gene: TRBV5-1; j_gene: TRBJ2-3; CDR3nt: TGCGCCAGCAGCTTGGTTATTAGCGGGAGCGGGGAATCCACAGATACGCAGTATTTT; CDR3aa: CASSLVISGSGESTDTQYF
d_gene: TRBD2; abundance: NA; v_gene: TRBV19; j_gene: TRBJ2-4; CDR3nt: TGTGCCAGTACAGAACTAGCGGGAAACATTCAGTACTTC; CDR3aa: CASTELAGNIQYF
d_gene: TRBD2; abundance: NA; v_gene: TRBV5-4; j_gene: TRBJ2-7; CDR3nt: TGTGCCAGCAGCTTGGGCGGTAGCGGGAGTTCCTACGAGCAGTACTTC; CDR3aa: CASSLGGSGSSYEQYF
d_gene: NA; abundance: NA; v_gene: TRBV6-5; j_gene: TRBJ1-5; CDR3nt: TGTGCCAGCAGTTATGGGGGGGGTTCTCAGCCCCAGCATTTT; CDR3aa: CASSYGGGSQPQHF